This is a list of T cell receptor beta chains from one sample in a study of T cell responses to AZD1222 COVID-19 vaccine. TCRdb's copy holds only in-frame clones and misses some; the assay was immunoSEQ multiplex PCR. The sample lists roughly 160,000 clones, 92% occurring once. The sample here was peripheral blood, taken 28 days after the second AZD1222 dose. Receptors were obtained from an adult who received the AZD1222 COVID-19 vaccine. CDR3s include the opening cysteine and the closing phenylalanine or tryptophan. D genes are given only for firm matches. A row's size may be missing; if present it is once, few, many or a size class.

v_call: TRBV5-1
clone_size: .
j_call: TRBJ2-7
d_call: TRBD2
cdr3_nt: TGCGCCAGCAGGGCTAGCGGGGGCCGGGGCGAGCAGTACTTC
cdr3_aa: CASRASGGRGEQYF

v_call: TRBV19
clone_size: once
j_call: TRBJ1-1
d_call: .
cdr3_nt: TGTGCCAGTTCCGCGGGGACCTGGGGAACTGAAGCTTTCTTT
cdr3_aa: CASSAGTWGTEAFF

v_call: TRBV12-5
clone_size: .
j_call: TRBJ1-4
d_call: .
cdr3_nt: TGTGCTAGTGGGAACCTATCTGGAAAACTGTTTTTT
cdr3_aa: CASGNLSGKLFF

v_call: TRBV28
clone_size: .
j_call: TRBJ2-1
d_call: .
cdr3_nt: TGTGCCAGCGCCGGGGGTCAAAGGGAGCAGTTCTTC
cdr3_aa: CASAGGQREQFF

v_call: TRBV4-1
clone_size: .
j_call: TRBJ2-1
d_call: .
cdr3_nt: TGCGCCAGCAGCCAAGAGGATTACGGCGGCTCCTACAATGAGCAGTTCTTC
cdr3_aa: CASSQEDYGGSYNEQFF

v_call: TRBV5-8
clone_size: .
j_call: TRBJ2-1
d_call: .
cdr3_nt: TGTGCCAGCAGCTTGGGGGGGGACAGTTACAATGAGCAGTTCTTC
cdr3_aa: CASSLGGDSYNEQFF

v_call: TRBV19
clone_size: once
j_call: TRBJ2-5
d_call: .
cdr3_nt: TGTGCCAGTAGTCCGTCCCAAGGGGGGGCTGAGACCCAGTACTTC
cdr3_aa: CASSPSQGGAETQYF

v_call: TRBV29-1
clone_size: .
j_call: TRBJ1-4
d_call: .
cdr3_nt: TGCAGCGTTGCGGGGACGGGCGGAGGAGAAAAACTGTTTTTT
cdr3_aa: CSVAGTGGGEKLFF

v_call: TRBV19
clone_size: .
j_call: TRBJ1-2
d_call: .
cdr3_nt: TGTGCCAGTCGCGGGACGGCCGATTGGGATGGCTACACCTTC
cdr3_aa: CASRGTADWDGYTF

v_call: TRBV27
clone_size: .
j_call: TRBJ1-5
d_call: .
cdr3_nt: TGTGCCAGCAGGGACGGACAGAGCAATCAGCCCCAGCATTTT
cdr3_aa: CASRDGQSNQPQHF

v_call: TRBV14
clone_size: .
j_call: TRBJ2-1
d_call: TRBD2
cdr3_nt: TGTGCCAGCAGCCAGGGACTAGCGGGGTTACCCGGGGCCTACAATGAGCAGTTCTTC
cdr3_aa: CASSQGLAGLPGAYNEQFF

v_call: TRBV25-1
clone_size: .
j_call: TRBJ1-1
d_call: .
cdr3_nt: TGTGCCAGCAGCGAGAACAGTCGAAACACTGAAGCTTTCTTT
cdr3_aa: CASSENSRNTEAFF

v_call: TRBV20-1
clone_size: .
j_call: TRBJ1-4
d_call: .
cdr3_nt: TGCAGTGCTAGTCAATTGGGGGGGAATGAAAAACTGTTTTTT
cdr3_aa: CSASQLGGNEKLFF

v_call: TRBV18
clone_size: .
j_call: TRBJ1-6
d_call: .
cdr3_nt: TGTGCCAGCTCAGGGGCGGCAGATTCACCCCTCCACTTT
cdr3_aa: CASSGAADSPLHF

v_call: TRBV7-9
clone_size: .
j_call: TRBJ2-7
d_call: .
cdr3_nt: TGTGCCAGCAGCCCATTGGGTGGAGGGGCAAGCTCCTACGAGCAGTACTTC
cdr3_aa: CASSPLGGGASSYEQYF

v_call: TRBV7-2
clone_size: once
j_call: TRBJ1-2
d_call: .
cdr3_nt: TGTGCCAGCCGGCCAGAGATTAACTATGGCTACACCTTC
cdr3_aa: CASRPEINYGYTF

v_call: TRBV6-5
clone_size: .
j_call: TRBJ2-6
d_call: .
cdr3_nt: TGTGCCAGCAGGTCGATATCTGGGGCCAACGTCCTGACTTTC
cdr3_aa: CASRSISGANVLTF

v_call: TRBV5-8
clone_size: .
j_call: TRBJ1-1
d_call: .
cdr3_nt: TGTGCCAGCAGCTTCCGGGTGGAGGGCTCTGGTATATTTACCCCTGAAGCTTTCTTT
cdr3_aa: CASSFRVEGSGIFTPEAFF

v_call: TRBV19
clone_size: .
j_call: TRBJ1-1
d_call: .
cdr3_nt: TGTGCCAGTAGTATAGTGGCGGCCACTGAAGCTTTCTTT
cdr3_aa: CASSIVAATEAFF

v_call: TRBV12-3/TRBV12-4
clone_size: .
j_call: TRBJ2-2
d_call: TRBD2
cdr3_nt: TGTGCCGGGAGGGCCGACACCGGGGAGCTGTTTTTT
cdr3_aa: CAGRADTGELFF

v_call: TRBV12-3/TRBV12-4
clone_size: .
j_call: TRBJ1-1
d_call: .
cdr3_nt: TGTGCCAGCAGTTCTATCCGGGGCCATGAAGCTTTCTTT
cdr3_aa: CASSSIRGHEAFF

v_call: TRBV6-5
clone_size: .
j_call: TRBJ2-1
d_call: TRBD2
cdr3_nt: TGTGCCAGCGGACGGGGGGGACTTTACAATGAGCAGTTCTTC
cdr3_aa: CASGRGGLYNEQFF

v_call: TRBV2
clone_size: .
j_call: TRBJ1-1
d_call: .
cdr3_nt: TGTGCCAGCAGTGAAGGCATAACTGAAGCTTTCTTT
cdr3_aa: CASSEGITEAFF

v_call: TRBV19
clone_size: .
j_call: TRBJ1-1
d_call: TRBD1
cdr3_nt: TGTGCCAGTAGGGAAGGGACAGGGTATGTGGGCACTGAAGCTTTCTTT
cdr3_aa: CASREGTGYVGTEAFF

v_call: TRBV6-1
clone_size: .
j_call: TRBJ1-4
d_call: TRBD1
cdr3_nt: TGTGCCAGCAGTGACGGTACAGGGGGGCAACTGTTTTTT
cdr3_aa: CASSDGTGGQLFF

v_call: TRBV6-1
clone_size: .
j_call: TRBJ1-5
d_call: .
cdr3_nt: TGTGCCAGCCGTCCAGGGATCAATCAGCCCCAGCATTTT
cdr3_aa: CASRPGINQPQHF

v_call: TRBV30
clone_size: .
j_call: TRBJ1-2
d_call: .
cdr3_nt: TGTGCCTGGAGCCCACGGGGGGATCTAGGGTCCTATGGCTACACCTTC
cdr3_aa: CAWSPRGDLGSYGYTF

v_call: TRBV6-2/TRBV6-3
clone_size: .
j_call: TRBJ2-1
d_call: TRBD2
cdr3_nt: TGTGCCAGCAGTGACGGACTAGCGGGAGTGCAGTTCTTC
cdr3_aa: CASSDGLAGVQFF

v_call: TRBV30
clone_size: .
j_call: TRBJ1-1
d_call: .
cdr3_nt: TGTGCCTGGAGTGTAGTTTCCGGCACTGAAGCTTTCTTT
cdr3_aa: CAWSVVSGTEAFF

v_call: TRBV7-9
clone_size: .
j_call: TRBJ1-1
d_call: .
cdr3_nt: TGTGCCAACAATCCTATGTGGAGGGGGGAGGACACTGAAGCTTTCTTT
cdr3_aa: CANNPMWRGEDTEAFF

v_call: TRBV5-1
clone_size: .
j_call: TRBJ1-2
d_call: .
cdr3_nt: TGCGCCAGCAGCTTGAGTTTCAGTAACTATGGCTACACCTTC
cdr3_aa: CASSLSFSNYGYTF

v_call: TRBV7-9
clone_size: .
j_call: TRBJ2-3
d_call: .
cdr3_nt: TGTGCCAGCAGCCACCCTCTGGATACGCAGTATTTT
cdr3_aa: CASSHPLDTQYF

v_call: TRBV6-5
clone_size: .
j_call: TRBJ2-5
d_call: .
cdr3_nt: TGTGCCAGCAGTCCCGACAGCGAGACCCAGTACTTC
cdr3_aa: CASSPDSETQYF

v_call: TRBV10-1
clone_size: few
j_call: TRBJ1-2
d_call: TRBD1
cdr3_nt: TGCGCCAGCACCCGAAGCCCCCACAGGGGGCCTAACTATGGCTACACCTTC
cdr3_aa: CASTRSPHRGPNYGYTF

v_call: TRBV27
clone_size: few
j_call: TRBJ1-2
d_call: .
cdr3_nt: TGTGCCAGCAGTCCCCAGAGCGCGCGGAACTATGGCTACACCTTC
cdr3_aa: CASSPQSARNYGYTF

v_call: TRBV7-9
clone_size: .
j_call: TRBJ1-4
d_call: TRBD1
cdr3_nt: TGTGCCAGCAGCCTACAGGGGAGGGGCCGGAATGAAAAACTGTTTTTT
cdr3_aa: CASSLQGRGRNEKLFF

v_call: TRBV6-1
clone_size: .
j_call: TRBJ2-7
d_call: .
cdr3_nt: TGTGCCAGCAGTGAAAGTGGTGCCTACGACCGGCAGTACTTC
cdr3_aa: CASSESGAYDRQYF

v_call: TRBV18
clone_size: .
j_call: TRBJ2-7
d_call: .
cdr3_nt: TGTGCCAGCTCACCACGAGGGTACGAGCAGTACTTC
cdr3_aa: CASSPRGYEQYF